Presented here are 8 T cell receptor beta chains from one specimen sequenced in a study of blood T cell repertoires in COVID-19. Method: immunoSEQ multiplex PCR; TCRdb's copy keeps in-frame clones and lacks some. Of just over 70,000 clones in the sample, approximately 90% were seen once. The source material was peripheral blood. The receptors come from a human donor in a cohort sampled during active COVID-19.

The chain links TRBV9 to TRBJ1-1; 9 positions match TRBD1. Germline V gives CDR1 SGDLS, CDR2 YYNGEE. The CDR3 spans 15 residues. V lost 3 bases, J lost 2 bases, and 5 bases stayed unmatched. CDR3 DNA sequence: TGTGCCAGCAGCGCCTTTACAGGGGGCAACACTGAAGCTTTCTTT. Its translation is CASSAFTGGNTEAFF.

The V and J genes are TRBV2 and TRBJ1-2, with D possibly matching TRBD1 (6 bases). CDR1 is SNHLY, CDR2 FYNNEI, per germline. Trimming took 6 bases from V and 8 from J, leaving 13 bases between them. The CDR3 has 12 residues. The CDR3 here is CASSSYRVGYTF. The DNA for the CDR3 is TGTGCCAGCAGCTCATACAGGGTCGGCTACACCTTC.

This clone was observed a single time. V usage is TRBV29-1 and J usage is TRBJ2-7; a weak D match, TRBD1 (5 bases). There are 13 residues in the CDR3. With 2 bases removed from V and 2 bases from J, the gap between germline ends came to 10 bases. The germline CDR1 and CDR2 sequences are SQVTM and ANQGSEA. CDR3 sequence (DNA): TGCAGCGTTGAACATGACAGTGCCTACGAGCAGTACTTC. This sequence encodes CSVEHDSAYEQYF.

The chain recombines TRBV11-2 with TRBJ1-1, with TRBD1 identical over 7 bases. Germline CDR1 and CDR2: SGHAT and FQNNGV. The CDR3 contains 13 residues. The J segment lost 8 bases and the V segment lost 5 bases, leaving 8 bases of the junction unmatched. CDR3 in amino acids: CASSLRQGGEAFF. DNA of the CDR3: TGTGCCAGCAGCCTTCGACAGGGTGGCGAAGCTTTCTTT.

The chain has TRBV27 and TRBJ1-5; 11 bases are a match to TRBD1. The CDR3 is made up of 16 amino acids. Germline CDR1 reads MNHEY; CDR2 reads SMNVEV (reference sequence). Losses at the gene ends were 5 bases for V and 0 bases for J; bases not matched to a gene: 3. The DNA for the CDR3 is TGTGCCAGCAGTCCAGGGACAGGGGGTAGCAATCAGCCCCAGCATTTT. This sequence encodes CASSPGTGGSNQPQHF.

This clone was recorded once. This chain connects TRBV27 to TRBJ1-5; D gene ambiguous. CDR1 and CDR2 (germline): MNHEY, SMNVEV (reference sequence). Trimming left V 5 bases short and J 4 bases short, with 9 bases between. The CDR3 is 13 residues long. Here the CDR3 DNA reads TGTGCCAGCAGTCGATTAGCTAATCAGCCCCAGCATTTT. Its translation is CASSRLANQPQHF.

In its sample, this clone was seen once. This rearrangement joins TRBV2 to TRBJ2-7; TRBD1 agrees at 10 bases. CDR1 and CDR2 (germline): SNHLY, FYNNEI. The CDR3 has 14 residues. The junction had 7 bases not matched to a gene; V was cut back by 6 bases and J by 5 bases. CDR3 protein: CASSFGQGVDEQYF. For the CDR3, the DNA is TGTGCCAGCAGCTTCGGACAGGGGGTAGACGAGCAGTACTTC.

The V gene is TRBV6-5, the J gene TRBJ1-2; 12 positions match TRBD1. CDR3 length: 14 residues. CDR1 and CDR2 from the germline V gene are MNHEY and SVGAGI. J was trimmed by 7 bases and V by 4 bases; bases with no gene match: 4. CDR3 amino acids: CASSLGQGARGYTF. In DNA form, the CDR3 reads TGTGCCAGCAGTTTGGGACAGGGGGCGCGTGGCTACACCTTC.